These 24 T cell receptor beta chains originate from one sample sequenced in a study of Ad26.COV2.S vaccination and SARS-CoV-2 variants. Profiled with immunoSEQ multiplex PCR; TCRdb holds only in-frame clones, not every one. The sample contains 350,000 to 450,000 clones, 92% of which appear only once. The sequences come from peripheral blood, collected after recovery from COVID-19. The receptors were gathered from a human donor who had recovered from COVID-19.

The V call is TRBV13, the J call TRBJ1-2, with 7 bases that match TRBD1. Germline CDR1 PRHDT, CDR2 FYEKMQ (reference sequence). The J segment lost 10 bases and the V segment lost 5 bases, leaving 16 bases of the junction unmatched. This CDR3 is built from 15 residues. CDR3 region: CASSPRTGGRKDYTF. The CDR3 nucleotides read TGTGCCAGCAGCCCCCGGACAGGTGGGCGTAAGGACTACACCTTC.

V gene TRBV2 combines with J gene TRBJ1-2, with 9 nucleotides matching TRBD1. The V and J ends lost 7 bases and 7 bases, in that order; junction bases with no gene match: 7. The CDR3 contains 13 residues. Germline V gene lookup returns CDR1 SNHLY and CDR2 FYNNEI. The CDR3 bases are TGTGCCAGCAACCCCGGGACAGGGACTGGCTACACCTTC. This gives the protein CASNPGTGTGYTF. The full variable domain, with the rest looked up from reference TRBV2 and TRBJ1-2, is EPEVTQTPSHQVTQMGQEVILRCVPISNHLYFYWYRQILGQKVEFLVSFYNNEISEKSEIFDDQFSVERPDGSNFTLKIRSTKLEDSAMYFCASNPGTGTGYTFGSGTRLTVV.

The genes are TRBV6-5 and TRBJ1-4, with a possible D match to TRBD1 (6 bases). This CDR3 is built from 14 residues. Germline CDR1 is MNHEY and CDR2 is SVGAGI. Trimming pared 7 bases from V and 2 bases from J, leaving 11 bases between. CDR3 coding DNA: TGTGCCAGCAACAGCAGGGGCACTAATGAAAAACTGTTTTTT. This translates into CASNSRGTNEKLFF.

The chain joins TRBV7-9 to TRBJ1-3; maybe TRBD1 (5 bases). The CDR3 spans 16 residues. V lost 5 bases to trimming and J lost 5 bases, with 19 bases between them. Looked up from germline, CDR1 is SEHNR and CDR2 is FQNEAQ (reference sequence). CDR3 sequence: CASSLGAQGTRNTIYF. CDR3 nucleotides: TGTGCCAGCAGCCTAGGAGCCCAGGGTACAAGAAACACCATATATTTT.

This sequence joins TRBV6-4 and TRBJ2-3; 14 bases agree with TRBD2. Germline V gene lookup returns CDR1 MRHNA and CDR2 SNTAGT. V lost 0 bases, J lost 4 bases, and 0 bases stayed unmatched. The length of the CDR3 is 16 residues. The CDR3 protein is CASSDSTSGGADTQYF. CDR3 bases: TGTGCCAGCAGTGACTCGACTAGCGGGGGGGCAGATACGCAGTATTTT.

The rearrangement links TRBV10-3 to TRBJ2-7, with unresolved D. The CDR3 is 11 amino acids. The germline V gene has CDR1 ENHRY and CDR2 SYGVKD. Trimming removed 3 bases at V and 7 bases at J, with 7 bases between. CDR3 residues: CAISDPVEQYF. In DNA, the CDR3 is TGTGCCATCAGTGACCCCGTGGAGCAGTACTTC.

The V and J genes are TRBV3-1 (or the pseudogene TRBV3-2) and TRBJ2-7, with 9 positions matching TRBD1. CDR1 is LGHDT, CDR2 YNNKEL, per germline (reference sequence). The CDR3 has 18 residues. The junction had 11 bases not matched to a gene; V was cut back by 0 bases and J by 2 bases. In DNA form, the CDR3 reads TGTGCCAGCAGCCAAGATTACGGGACAGGGCTGATTACCTACGAGCAGTACTTC. It specifies CASSQDYGTGLITYEQYF.

The chain carries TRBV5-1 and TRBJ2-5, with 9 bases lining up with TRBD1. The CDR3 totals 16 residues. Per the germline V gene, CDR1 is SGHRS and CDR2 is YFSETQ. V shed 2 bases, J shed 1 base, and the junction held 6 bases outside the gene matches. CDR3 sequence (DNA): TGCGCCAGCAGCTTACAGACAGGGGGATCCCAAGAGACCCAGTACTTC. Residues: CASSLQTGGSQETQYF.

The rearrangement joins TRBV7-2 to TRBJ1-2; 8 nucleotides align to TRBD1. Germline V CDR1 and CDR2: SGHTA, FQGNSA. With 2 bases clipped from V and 2 bases from J, the junction kept 4 bases outside the gene matches. This CDR3 is built from 15 residues. In DNA form, the CDR3 reads TGTGCCAGCAGCTTATACCGGACAGGGAACTATGGCTACACCTTC. Its protein is CASSLYRTGNYGYTF.

The chain carries TRBV9 and TRBJ2-1, with D tentatively TRBD1 (6 bases). Trimming left V 1 base short and J 1 base short, with 12 bases between. This CDR3 contains 16 residues. The germline gives CDR1 SGDLS, CDR2 YYNGEE. CDR3 sequence (DNA): TGTGCCAGCAGCGTAAGCCGGGACAATTCCTACAATGAGCAGTTCTTC. This gives the protein CASSVSRDNSYNEQFF.

There are a few counts of this clone. The same CDR3 arises from other DNA sequences in this sample as well. The CDR3 is CASSQGRNTEAFF. The CDR3 nucleotides are TGTGCCAGCAGCCAAGGAAGGAACACTGAAGCTTTCTTT. The rearrangement joins TRBV3-1 (or the pseudogene TRBV3-2) to TRBJ1-1, with unresolved D. Germline loops: CDR1 LGHDT, CDR2 YNNKEL (reference sequence). With 1 base removed from V and 1 base from J, the gap between germline ends came to 4 bases. The CDR3 spans 13 residues.

The V call is TRBV5-4, the J call TRBJ2-1, with 9 nucleotides matching TRBD2. Germline V gene lookup returns CDR1 SGHNT and CDR2 YYREEE (reference sequence). V was clipped by 3 bases and J by 9 bases; unmatched bases: 13. This CDR3 has 16 amino acids. CDR3 sequence: CASSSPSKGLAFEQFF. The CDR3 nucleotides read TGTGCCAGCAGCTCCCCCTCGAAGGGACTAGCTTTTGAGCAGTTCTTC.

The CDR3 loop reads CASSQGLRSVNTEAFF. CDR3 coding DNA: TGTGCCAGCAGCCAAGGTCTAAGGTCGGTTAACACTGAAGCTTTCTTT. The rearrangement uses TRBV4-2 and TRBJ1-1; D remains ambiguous. The germline gives CDR1 LGHNA, CDR2 YNFKEQ. V lost 1 base and J lost 2, with 14 bases in between. CDR3 length equals 16 residues.

This chain uses TRBV5-5 with TRBJ2-7; D may be TRBD2 (6 bases). Germline V gene data show CDR1 as SGHKS and CDR2 as YYEKEE (reference sequence). The CDR3 runs 13 residues. V lost 2 bases to trimming and J lost 2 bases, with 8 bases between them. DNA for the CDR3: TGTGCCAGCAGCTTCGCGGGAACCTACGAGCAGTACTTC. It translates to CASSFAGTYEQYF.

The chain couples TRBV5-1 to TRBJ2-2; 9 nucleotides agree with TRBD2. Losses at the gene ends were 4 bases for V and 0 bases for J; bases not matched to a gene: 10. CDR1 and CDR2 from the germline V gene are SGHRS and YFSETQ. The CDR3 loop spans 18 amino acids. In nucleotides, the CDR3 is TGCGCCAGCAGCCCGAGGGTTAGCGGGGGCCCGAACACCGGGGAGCTGTTTTTT. Its protein product is CASSPRVSGGPNTGELFF.

This chain joins TRBV5-1 and TRBJ2-7; 7 bases are shared with TRBD2. The CDR3 sequence is 13 residues long. The V gene end was trimmed by 4 bases and the J gene end by 2 bases; junction bases not matched to a gene: 3. Germline V lookup: CDR1 SGHRS, CDR2 YFSETQ. CDR3 DNA sequence: TGCGCCAGCAGCGAAACTAGCGCCTACGAGCAGTACTTC. This encodes CASSETSAYEQYF.

The chain uses TRBV5-4 and TRBJ2-1, with 9 bases matching TRBD1. In germline, CDR1 is SGHNT, CDR2 YYREEE (reference sequence). The CDR3 loop spans 17 amino acids. With 0 bases clipped from V and 6 bases from J, the junction kept 10 bases outside the gene matches. The CDR3 loop reads CASSLVEGQGEGNEQFF. CDR3 coding DNA: TGTGCCAGCAGCTTGGTGGAGGGACAGGGTGAGGGCAATGAGCAGTTCTTC. Full variable domain (outside the CDR3, taken from reference TRBV5-4 and TRBJ2-1): ETGVTQSPTHLIKTRGQQVTLRCSSQSGHNTVSWYQQALGQGPQFIFQYYREEENGRGNFPPRFSGLQFPNYSSELNVNALELDDSALYLCASSLVEGQGEGNEQFFGPGTRLTVL.

The chain combines TRBV6-5 with TRBJ2-1; D possibly corresponds to TRBD2 (5 bases). Germline V gene lookup returns CDR1 MNHEY and CDR2 SVGAGI. The CDR3 covers 15 residues. V was cut by 8 bases and J by 1 base, with 15 bases left in between. Here the CDR3 reads CASGREGWSYNEQFF. The CDR3 DNA reads TGTGCCAGCGGCCGGGAAGGGTGGTCCTACAATGAGCAGTTCTTC.

The chain is built from TRBV18 and TRBJ2-3; possibly TRBD2 for D (6 bases). The V gene lost 3 bases and the J gene lost 0 bases, with 7 bases spanning the gap. Germline CDR1 KGHSH, CDR2 LQKENI. There are 14 residues in the CDR3. CDR3 residues: CASSPSGSTDTQYF. DNA for the CDR3: TGTGCCAGCTCACCTAGCGGAAGCACAGATACGCAGTATTTT.

This clone was observed a single time. The V gene is TRBV12-3 or TRBV12-4, the J gene TRBJ1-1; D ambiguous. The CDR3 is made up of 13 amino acids. V was pared by 6 bases and J by 2 bases, with 10 bases between. The CDR3 DNA follows: TGTGCCAGCAGCCTGCCACGCAACACTGAAGCTTTCTTT. Translating it yields CASSLPRNTEAFF.

The V call is TRBV4-1, the J call TRBJ2-1, with no clear D. From germline, CDR1 is MGHRA and CDR2 YSYEKL. The V end lost 1 base, the J end lost 0 bases, and 10 bases lay between the germline ends. The CDR3 has 16 residues. CDR3 sequence reads: CASSQGLASSYNEQFF. The CDR3 DNA reads as TGCGCCAGCAGCCAAGGATTGGCCAGCTCCTACAATGAGCAGTTCTTC.

The rearrangement joins TRBV7-6 to TRBJ1-5; 8 nucleotides line up with TRBD1. CDR3 length: 15 residues. From germline, CDR1 is SGHVS and CDR2 FNYEAQ. The trim removed 5 bases at V and 4 bases at J, leaving 7 bases unmatched. CDR3 sequence: CASSDGTGTNQPQHF. DNA for the CDR3: TGTGCCAGCAGCGACGGGACAGGAACTAATCAGCCCCAGCATTTT.

The rearrangement links TRBV2 to TRBJ2-7; TRBD1 might be the D (5 bases). CDR1 is SNHLY and CDR2 is FYNNEI in the germline V gene. This CDR3 spans 12 amino acids. Trimming took 11 bases from V and 0 from J, leaving 11 bases between them. The CDR3 region is CAVREDSYEQYF. The DNA of the CDR3 is TGTGCCGTCAGGGAAGACTCCTACGAGCAGTACTTC. Full variable domain (missing parts from reference TRBV2 and TRBJ2-7): EPEVTQTPSHQVTQMGQEVILRCVPISNHLYFYWYRQILGQKVEFLVSFYNNEISEKSEIFDDQFSVERPDGSNFTLKIRSTKLEDSAMYFCAVREDSYEQYFGPGTRLTVT.

The chain joins TRBV2 to TRBJ1-1; D ambiguous. Germline CDR1 reads SNHLY; CDR2 reads FYNNEI. This CDR3 has 12 amino acids. V lost 7 bases, J lost 4 bases, and 10 bases lay in between. The CDR3 loop is CASIALGTEAFF. For the CDR3, the DNA is TGTGCCAGCATTGCTCTGGGCACTGAAGCTTTCTTT.